Shown below are 10 T cell receptor beta chains from a single sample sequenced in a study of blood T cell repertoires in COVID-19. Sequencing used immunoSEQ multiplex PCR; TCRdb keeps in-frame clones, though not all of them. The data show more than 120,000 clones, approximately 80% seen once. The sequenced material came from PBMCs or T cells enriched from blood (not recorded which). The receptors here all came from a man in his fifties in a cohort exposed to, infected with or recovered from COVID-19 (not recorded which).

The chain employs TRBV19 and TRBJ1-5, with 10 bases lining up with TRBD1. The germline gives CDR1 LNHDA, CDR2 SQIVND (reference sequence). J was trimmed by 3 bases and V by 6 bases; bases with no gene match: 5. This CDR3 contains 15 residues. The CDR3 nucleotides are TGTGCCAGTAGCATGGGACAGGGGCTCAATCAGCCCCAGCATTTT. Translating gives CASSMGQGLNQPQHF. Full variable domain (rest looked up from reference TRBV19 and TRBJ1-5): DGGITQSPKYLFRKEGQNVTLSCEQNLNHDAMYWYRQDPGQGLRLIYYSQIVNDFQKGDIAEGYSVSREKKESFPLTVTSAQKNPTAFYLCASSMGQGLNQPQHFGDGTRLSIL.

V and J are TRBV27 and TRBJ2-4; 10 bases match TRBD1. CDR1 is MNHEY, CDR2 SMNVEV, per germline (reference sequence). Trimming at V came to 4 bases and at J to 8 bases, leaving 5 bases not matched to a gene. The CDR3 spans 14 residues. CDR3 residues: CASSYGTGDYIQYF. CDR3 coding DNA: TGTGCCAGCAGTTACGGGACAGGGGATTACATTCAGTACTTC.

The rearrangement links TRBV5-1 to TRBJ2-3; D remains unclear. This CDR3 has 14 residues. V lost 7 bases and J 0 bases, leaving 12 bases between the germline ends. Germline V lookup: CDR1 SGHRS, CDR2 YFSETQ. The CDR3 DNA sequence: TGCGCCAGCGCTTTTGCAACTAGCACAGATACGCAGTATTTT. It yields the protein CASAFATSTDTQYF.

The chain links TRBV28 to TRBJ1-6; 8 positions match TRBD1. The germline V gene has CDR1 MDHEN and CDR2 SYDVKM. CDR3 length equals 14 residues. With 5 bases clipped from V and 8 bases from J, the junction kept 5 bases outside the gene matches. As DNA, the CDR3 is TGTGCCAGCAGTATCGGACAGGGCTATTCACCCCTCCACTTT. Amino acid sequence: CASSIGQGYSPLHF.

The chain recombines TRBV2 with TRBJ1-5; D is possibly TRBD1 (5 bases). The germline V gene has CDR1 SNHLY and CDR2 FYNNEI. Trimming stripped 6 bases from V and 4 bases from J, with 13 bases between. This CDR3 contains 14 residues. The CDR3 coding sequence is TGTGCCAGCAGCCAACGGGGGGGAAATCAGCCCCAGCATTTT. Protein product: CASSQRGGNQPQHF.

The gene calls are TRBV7-3 and TRBJ2-2; TRBD2 matches at 9 bases. Germline values: CDR1 SGHTA, CDR2 FQGTGA. This CDR3 is 16 amino acids long. J was trimmed by 7 bases and V by 0 bases; bases with no gene match: 6. The CDR3 coding sequence is TGTGCCAGCAGCTTAACCTTAGCGGGAGCGAGCGGGGAGCTGTTTTTT. Translated, it gives CASSLTLAGASGELFF.

The CDR3: CASSLAGTGNLAFF. The CDR3 DNA reads as TGTGCCAGCTCACTAGCCGGGACAGGGAACCTAGCTTTCTTT. The genes are TRBV18 and TRBJ1-1; 9 bases fit TRBD1. Germline V lookup: CDR1 KGHSH, CDR2 LQKENI. V shed 4 bases and J 10 bases; nucleotides not matched to a gene: 10. This CDR3 has 14 residues.

The chain recombines TRBV5-4 with TRBJ2-3; tentative D call: TRBD2 (6 bases). CDR1 is SGHNT and CDR2 is YYREEE in the germline V gene (reference sequence). This CDR3 has 14 amino acids. Trimming took off 4 bases at V and 2 bases at J, with 11 bases between the two ends. The CDR3 DNA reads TGTGCCAGCAGCCGTTGGACTAACACAGATACGCAGTATTTT. It specifies CASSRWTNTDTQYF.

The rearrangement uses TRBV20-1 and TRBJ2-4; D remains unclear. Germline V gives CDR1 DFQATT, CDR2 SNEGSKA (reference sequence). Trimming left V 7 bases short and J 6 bases short, with 7 bases between. The CDR3 is 10 residues long. The CDR3 sequence is CSVPGNIQYF. CDR3 nucleotide sequence: TGCAGTGTTCCGGGAAACATTCAGTACTTC.

The chain couples TRBV29-1 to TRBJ2-5; 9 bases are shared with TRBD2. V dropped 7 bases and J dropped 5; count of bases not matched to a gene: 11. Per the germline V gene, CDR1 is SQVTM and CDR2 is ANQGSEA. The CDR3 extends over 14 amino acids. CDR3 coding DNA: TGCAGCGCCAGACTAGCGGAGAGCGGGGAGACCCAGTACTTC. Translating it yields CSARLAESGETQYF.